The clone carrying this T cell receptor beta chain was observed a few times. Its antigen remains unknown. TRB was amplified from roughly 250-500 ng of blood genomic DNA. The entry originates in a study of T and B cells in COVID-19 patients. Study-wide background: Peripheral blood came from COVID-19 patients with active infection or after recovery.

Study outcomes and limitations: Highly clonal in active COVID-19, TRB repertoires exceeded healthy-donor diversity and richness at recovery.

Multiplex PCR with BIOMED2 TRB-A/B primer pools amplified TRB rearrangements. TCRdb analysed the multiplex PCR reads with MiXCR anew, one entry per CDR3 protein. The repertoire has 4,500 to 5,500 distinct CDR3 sequences, around a quarter of them found once; the top ten carry around 13%. The CDR3 runs to 15 residues. CDR1 is SGHDT, CDR2 YYEEEE, per germline. V lost 5 bases and J 3 bases, leaving 14 bases between the germline ends. The sequence derives from a human donor with active COVID-19. This chain uses TRBV5-6 with TRBJ1-4, with a possible D match to TRBD1 (5 bases). The specimen sequenced was blood. This CDR3 reads CASSFRGGANEKLFF. As DNA, the CDR3 is TGTGCCAGCAGTTTTCGGGGGGGTGCTAATGAAAAACTGTTTTTT.